One sample yielded the 13 T cell receptor beta chains listed below, sequenced in a study of OX40 agonist ivuxolimab in advanced cancers. Profiled with immunoSEQ multiplex PCR; TCRdb holds only in-frame clones, not every one. In the table there are 20,000 to 25,000 clones, 75% to 85% of which are singletons. This specimen consisted of CD4+ or CD8+ T cells sorted from blood, obtained in a trial of the OX40 agonist ivuxolimab. The receptors originated from an adult with an advanced solid tumor such as melanoma, head and neck, liver or kidney cancer.

Only a few counts were recorded for this clone. The chain recombines TRBV7-9 with TRBJ2-7; 7 nucleotides match TRBD1. V was pared by 1 base and J by 5 bases, with 5 bases of the junction left unmatched. This CDR3 has 14 residues. The germline V gene has CDR1 SEHNR and CDR2 FQNEAQ (reference sequence). The CDR3 DNA reads TGTGCCAGCAGCTTAGTAACAGGGGCTGACGAGCAGTACTTC. This codes for CASSLVTGADEQYF.

This chain uses TRBV27 with TRBJ2-3; D unclear. CDR3 length equals 13 residues. V gave up 2 bases and J gave up 6 bases, with 9 bases separating them. Germline V gene sequence: CDR1 MNHEY, CDR2 SMNVEV (reference sequence). The CDR3 sequence: CASSLADSDTQYF. The CDR3 DNA sequence: TGTGCCAGCAGTTTAGCAGATTCCGATACGCAGTATTTT.

This clone was counted only a few times. The rearrangement links TRBV27 to TRBJ2-2; perhaps TRBD1 as D (5 bases). With 4 bases removed from V and 6 bases from J, the gap between germline ends came to 9 bases. This CDR3 spans 13 amino acids. Germline lookup yields CDR1 MNHEY and CDR2 SMNVEV (reference sequence). The CDR3 is CASSYGAAGELFF. The DNA of the CDR3 is TGTGCCAGCAGTTATGGGGCGGCCGGGGAGCTGTTTTTT.

The V gene is TRBV6-5, the J gene TRBJ1-1; a possible D gene is TRBD1 (5 bases). Germline-derived CDR1 and CDR2 are MNHEY and SVGAGI. This CDR3 is built from 14 residues. V dropped 0 bases and J dropped 4 bases, with 9 bases sitting between them. The CDR3, as DNA: TGTGCCAGCAGTTACTCGAGCGGGGGCACTGAAGCTTTCTTT. Translation gives CASSYSSGGTEAFF.

The CDR3 DNA follows: TGTGCCAGCAGCTTCGAGGGGTGGGGAGGGTCACCCCTCCACTTT. Translating gives CASSFEGWGGSPLHF. The V gene is TRBV5-4, the J gene TRBJ1-6, with D possibly matching TRBD1 (5 bases). The V end was cut by 2 bases, the J end by 10 bases, with 16 bases between. Looked up from germline, CDR1 is SGHNT and CDR2 is YYREEE (reference sequence). The CDR3 extends over 15 amino acids.

The genes are TRBV6-4 and TRBJ1-2; D is perhaps TRBD1 (5 bases). CDR1 and CDR2 from the germline V gene are MRHNA and SNTAGT. V lost 5 bases, J lost 5 bases, and 18 bases lay in between. The CDR3 has 15 residues. CDR3 nucleotide sequence: TGTGCCAGCAGTATCAGTCCTCCAGGGTTGTATGGCTACACCTTC. Its protein is CASSISPPGLYGYTF.

The V and J genes are TRBV7-9 and TRBJ1-2; D unclear. Germline-derived CDR1 and CDR2 are SEHNR and FQNEAQ (reference sequence). V was clipped by 2 bases and J by 8 bases, with 15 bases between them. The CDR3 runs to 14 residues. The CDR3 region is CASSLMVEYVGYTF. Written as DNA, the CDR3 is TGTGCCAGCAGCTTAATGGTCGAATATGTAGGCTACACCTTC. The full variable domain, with the rest looked up from reference TRBV7-9 and TRBJ1-2, is DTGVSQNPRHKITKRGQNVTFRCDPISEHNRLYWYRQTLGQGPEFLTYFQNEAQLEKSRLLSDRFSAERPKGSFSTLEIQRTEQGDSAMYLCASSLMVEYVGYTFGSGTRLTVV.

The chain is built from TRBV5-1 and TRBJ1-4, with D perhaps TRBD1 (6 bases). The CDR3 spans 14 residues. Germline values: CDR1 SGHRS, CDR2 YFSETQ. Trimming shortened V by 3 bases and J by 4 bases, and 10 bases separated the two germline ends. CDR3 in DNA: TGCGCCAGCAGCTCCGGACAGATTAATGAAAAACTGTTTTTT. It encodes CASSSGQINEKLFF.

The chain joins TRBV11-2 to TRBJ2-2; no reliable D call. Per germline, CDR1 SGHAT and CDR2 FQNNGV. This CDR3 is built from 15 residues. The V end was cut by 5 bases, the J end by 5 bases, with 15 bases between. The CDR3 coding sequence is TGTGCCAGCAGCCAAACGCCCTTTGCGACCGGGGAGCTGTTTTTT. It codes for CASSQTPFATGELFF.

The chain carries TRBV6-6 and TRBJ2-7, with D uncertain. Between the trimmed V and J ends, which lost 7 bases and 2 bases, there was a span of 15 bases. In germline, CDR1 is MNHNY, CDR2 SVGAGI (reference sequence). The length of the CDR3 is 14 residues. The CDR3: CASTLLPGPYEQYF. In DNA, the CDR3 is TGTGCCAGCACTCTCCTCCCAGGACCCTACGAGCAGTACTTC.

The chain recombines TRBV7-7 with TRBJ2-5; 8 bases are a match to TRBD2. The germline gives CDR1 SSHAT, CDR2 FNYEAQ (reference sequence). The CDR3 consists of 15 residues. Trimming took 2 bases from V and 4 from J; bases not matched to a gene: 6. The CDR3, as DNA: TGTGCCAGCAGCTTATTAGCGGGGTGGCGAGAGACCCAGTACTTC. As protein: CASSLLAGWRETQYF. Complete variable domain (other parts from reference TRBV7-7 and TRBJ2-5): GAGVSQSPRYKVTKRGQDVTLRCDPISSHATLYWYQQALGQGPEFLTYFNYEAQPDKSGLPSDRFSAERPEGSISTLTIQRTEQRDSAMYRCASSLLAGWRETQYFGPGTRLLVL.

This rearrangement joins TRBV19 to TRBJ2-1; 9 bases map to TRBD2. This CDR3 has 16 amino acids. The germline V gene encodes CDR1 LNHDA and CDR2 SQIVND (reference sequence). Losses at the gene ends were 3 bases for V and 2 bases for J; bases not matched to a gene: 5. The CDR3 spells CASSIVAGVPYNEQFF. DNA for the CDR3: TGTGCCAGTAGTATCGTAGCGGGAGTACCCTACAATGAGCAGTTCTTC.

The rearrangement joins TRBV27 to TRBJ2-7, with 10 positions matching TRBD1. The CDR3 consists of 15 residues. V lost 4 bases and J lost 6; bases outside the gene matches: 9. Germline V gene lookup returns CDR1 MNHEY and CDR2 SMNVEV (reference sequence). The CDR3 DNA sequence: TGTGCCAGCAGTTGGGCCCCGGGACAGGGGTCCGAGCAGTACTTC. It encodes CASSWAPGQGSEQYF.